These 5 T cell receptor beta chains originate from one sample sequenced in a study of shared clonotypes between healthy human individuals. Clones were read by immunoSEQ multiplex PCR, and TCRdb kept only the in-frame ones, dropping some. The table records roughly 2.2 million clones, 92% of them present only once. The sample was naive CD4+ T cells from PBMCs. Documented subset: CD45RA+ positively selected. The source is a man younger than 30 in good health. Some clones in this sample may be carry-over from other donors' samples.

The V gene is TRBV18, the J gene TRBJ1-4; perhaps TRBD1 as D (5 bases). Per germline, CDR1 KGHSH and CDR2 LQKENI. The V end lost 2 bases, the J end lost 7 bases, and 17 bases lay between the germline ends. The CDR3 sequence is 16 residues long. DNA of the CDR3: TGTGCCAGCTCACCAGGGCGGACAACCGGGGGTGAAAAACTGTTTTTT. This codes for CASSPGRTTGGEKLFF.

V usage is TRBV2 and J usage is TRBJ2-3, with 13 bases aligning to TRBD2. From germline, CDR1 is SNHLY and CDR2 FYNNEI. The trim removed 1 base at V and 2 bases at J, leaving 12 bases unmatched. The CDR3 is made up of 20 amino acids. CDR3: CASSEGGLAGYLWDTDTQYF. As DNA, the CDR3 is TGTGCCAGCAGTGAAGGGGGACTAGCGGGATACTTGTGGGACACAGATACGCAGTATTTT.

J is TRBJ1-1 and V is TRBV21-1; the table's D call TRBD1 went unverified against the DNA. TRBV21-1 represents a pseudogene. The CDR3 loop spans 15 amino acids. CDR3 nucleotides: TGTGCCAGCCCGCACCCCACAGAACTGGGCACTGAAGCTTTCTTT. It yields the protein CASPHPTELGTEAFF.

The chain uses TRBV28 and TRBJ2-2; D might be TRBD1 or TRBD2, each matching 5 bases. The CDR3 length is 15 residues. With 8 bases removed from V and 6 bases from J, the gap between germline ends came to 19 bases. Germline CDR1 reads MDHEN; CDR2 reads SYDVKM. This CDR3 reads CASDFKLGEPGELFF. CDR3 sequence (DNA): TGTGCCAGCGACTTCAAACTAGGGGAACCCGGGGAGCTGTTTTTT.

This chain connects TRBV19 to TRBJ2-7; D may be TRBD2 (5 bases). The V end lost 0 bases, the J end lost 9 bases, and 12 bases lay between the germline ends. CDR3 length: 13 residues. CDR1 and CDR2 (germline): LNHDA, SQIVND (reference sequence). The CDR3 sequence is CASSIELTRRQYF. The CDR3 DNA reads TGTGCCAGTAGTATAGAACTTACTAGACGGCAGTACTTC.